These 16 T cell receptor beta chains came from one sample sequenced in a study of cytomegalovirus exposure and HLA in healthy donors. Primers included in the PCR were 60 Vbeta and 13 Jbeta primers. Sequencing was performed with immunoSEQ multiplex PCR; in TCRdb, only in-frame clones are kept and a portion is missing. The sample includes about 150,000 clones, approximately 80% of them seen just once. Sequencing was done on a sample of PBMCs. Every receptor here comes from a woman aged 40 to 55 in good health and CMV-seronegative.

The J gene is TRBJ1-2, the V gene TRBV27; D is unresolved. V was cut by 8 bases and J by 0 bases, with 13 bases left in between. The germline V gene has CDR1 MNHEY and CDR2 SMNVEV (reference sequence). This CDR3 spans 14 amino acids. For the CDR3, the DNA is TGTGCCAGCTCTTATTCTTCGGCTAACTATGGCTACACCTTC. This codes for CASSYSSANYGYTF.

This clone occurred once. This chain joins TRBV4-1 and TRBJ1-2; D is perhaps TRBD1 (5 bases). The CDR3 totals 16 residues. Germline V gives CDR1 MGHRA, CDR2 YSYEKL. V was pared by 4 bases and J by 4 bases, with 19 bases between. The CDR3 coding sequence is TGCGCCAGCAGCCTGACCGAGGCAGGGTTCTCCTATGGCTACACCTTC. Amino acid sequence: CASSLTEAGFSYGYTF.

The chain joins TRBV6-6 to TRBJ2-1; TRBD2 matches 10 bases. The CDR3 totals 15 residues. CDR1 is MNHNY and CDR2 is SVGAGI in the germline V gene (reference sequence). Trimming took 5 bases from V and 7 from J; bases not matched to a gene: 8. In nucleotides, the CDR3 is TGTGCCAGCAGTCTTCAGCGGGGGGGCAGGAATGAGCAGTTCTTC. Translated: CASSLQRGGRNEQFF.

CDR3 sequence reads: CASSPGTGARTDTQYF. CDR3 DNA sequence: TGCGCCAGCAGCCCGGGGACAGGGGCCCGCACAGATACGCAGTATTTT. The gene calls are TRBV5-1 and TRBJ2-3; TRBD1 aligns across 10 bases. Germline values: CDR1 SGHRS, CDR2 YFSETQ. V was pared by 4 bases and J by 1 base, with 6 bases of the junction left unmatched. The CDR3 sequence is 16 residues long.

The CDR3 nucleotides are TGTGCCAGCAGCCTGTCGCAGGGGCCTGGAGCCCTAATCTACAATGAGCAGTTCTTC. Translated, it gives CASSLSQGPGALIYNEQFF. The V gene is TRBV11-2, the J gene TRBJ2-1, with D possibly matching TRBD1 (6 bases). This CDR3 contains 19 residues. V lost 5 bases and J lost 3, with 26 bases in between. Germline values: CDR1 SGHAT, CDR2 FQNNGV.

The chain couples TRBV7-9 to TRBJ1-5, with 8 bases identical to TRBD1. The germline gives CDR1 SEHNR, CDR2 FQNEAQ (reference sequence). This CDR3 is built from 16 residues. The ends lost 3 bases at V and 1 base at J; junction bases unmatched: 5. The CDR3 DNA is TGTGCCAGCAGCTTGGAGGACAGGGCAAGCAATCAGCCCCAGCATTTT. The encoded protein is CASSLEDRASNQPQHF.

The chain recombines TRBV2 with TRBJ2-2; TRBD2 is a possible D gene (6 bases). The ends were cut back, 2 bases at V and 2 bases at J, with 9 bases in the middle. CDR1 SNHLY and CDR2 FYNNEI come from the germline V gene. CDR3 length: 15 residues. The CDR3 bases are TGTGCCAGCAGTGAACTAGCGCCTAACACCGGGGAGCTGTTTTTT. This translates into CASSELAPNTGELFF.

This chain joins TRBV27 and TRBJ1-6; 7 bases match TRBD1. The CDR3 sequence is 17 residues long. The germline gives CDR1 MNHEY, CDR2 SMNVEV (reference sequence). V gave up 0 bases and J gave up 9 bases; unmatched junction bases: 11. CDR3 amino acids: CASSLSYRQGRGSPLHF. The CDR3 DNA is TGTGCCAGCAGTTTATCCTACCGACAGGGTCGAGGTTCACCCCTCCACTTT.

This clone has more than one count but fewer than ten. The CDR3, as DNA: TGTGCCAGCAGCTTGGGTAGCGGTCAAGAGACCCAGTACTTC. This codes for CASSLGSGQETQYF. The rearrangement uses TRBV5-4 and TRBJ2-5, with a tentative D call TRBD2 (6 bases). The CDR3 totals 14 residues. The V and J ends lost 0 bases and 2 bases respectively, with 8 bases between them. Germline V CDR1 and CDR2: SGHNT, YYREEE (reference sequence).

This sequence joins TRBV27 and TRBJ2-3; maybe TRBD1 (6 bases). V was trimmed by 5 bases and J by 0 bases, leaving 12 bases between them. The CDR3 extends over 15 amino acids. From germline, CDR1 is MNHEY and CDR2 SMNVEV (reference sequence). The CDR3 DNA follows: TGTGCCAGCAGTGAACAGGGATCGAGCACAGATACGCAGTATTTT. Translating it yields CASSEQGSSTDTQYF.

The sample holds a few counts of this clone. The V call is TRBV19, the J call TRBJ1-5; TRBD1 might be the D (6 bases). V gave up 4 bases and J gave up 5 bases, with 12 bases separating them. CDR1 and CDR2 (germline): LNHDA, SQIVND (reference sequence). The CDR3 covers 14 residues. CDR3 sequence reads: CASSRGGNHQPQHF. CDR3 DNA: TGTGCCAGTAGTAGAGGGGGAAACCATCAGCCCCAGCATTTT.

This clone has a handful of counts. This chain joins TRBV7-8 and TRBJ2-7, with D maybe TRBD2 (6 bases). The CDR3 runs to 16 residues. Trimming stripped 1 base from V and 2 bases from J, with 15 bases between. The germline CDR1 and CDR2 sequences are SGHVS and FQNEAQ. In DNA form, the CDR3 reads TGTGCCAGCAGCTTAGTGGAGGGCGGCACGACCTACGAGCAGTACTTC. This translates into CASSLVEGGTTYEQYF.

CDR3 nucleotide sequence: TGTGCCAGCAGCGGACGAGGACTAGCGGGAGCTTCAGATACGCAGTATTTT. As protein: CASSGRGLAGASDTQYF. The chain employs TRBV13 and TRBJ2-3, with 13 bases aligning to TRBD2. There are 17 residues in the CDR3. Trimming took 5 bases from V and 4 from J; bases not matched to a gene: 9. The germline gives CDR1 PRHDT, CDR2 FYEKMQ (reference sequence).

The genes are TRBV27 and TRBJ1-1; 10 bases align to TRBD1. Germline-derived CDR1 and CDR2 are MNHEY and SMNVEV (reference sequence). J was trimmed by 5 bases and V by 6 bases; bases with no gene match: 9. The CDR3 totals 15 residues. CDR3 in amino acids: CASRGGQGVGTEAFF. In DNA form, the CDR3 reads TGTGCCAGCAGGGGAGGACAGGGGGTGGGGACTGAAGCTTTCTTT.

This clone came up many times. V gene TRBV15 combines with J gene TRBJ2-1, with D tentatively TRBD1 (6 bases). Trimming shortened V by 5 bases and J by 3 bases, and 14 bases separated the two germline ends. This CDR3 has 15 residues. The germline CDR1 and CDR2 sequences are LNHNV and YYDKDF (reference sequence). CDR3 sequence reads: CATSPRMDSYNEQFF. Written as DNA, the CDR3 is TGTGCCACCAGCCCAAGAATGGACAGCTACAATGAGCAGTTCTTC.

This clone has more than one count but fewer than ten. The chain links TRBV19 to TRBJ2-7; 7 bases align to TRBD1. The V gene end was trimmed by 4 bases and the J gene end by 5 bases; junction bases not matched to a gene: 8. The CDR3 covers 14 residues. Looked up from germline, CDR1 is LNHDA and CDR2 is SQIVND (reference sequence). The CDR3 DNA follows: TGTGCCAGTAGTAAGGACAGGTCCAACAACGAGCAGTACTTC. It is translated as CASSKDRSNNEQYF.